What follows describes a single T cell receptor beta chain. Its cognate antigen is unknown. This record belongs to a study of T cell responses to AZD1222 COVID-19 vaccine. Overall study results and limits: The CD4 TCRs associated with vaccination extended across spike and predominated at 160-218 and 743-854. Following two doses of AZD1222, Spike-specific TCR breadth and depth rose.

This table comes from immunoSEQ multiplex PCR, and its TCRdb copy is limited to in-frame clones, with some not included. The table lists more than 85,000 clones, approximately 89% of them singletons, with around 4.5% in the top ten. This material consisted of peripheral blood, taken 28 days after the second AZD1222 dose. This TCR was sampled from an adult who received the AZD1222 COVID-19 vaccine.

The CDR3 region is CAWSVRGRGMRLFF. The CDR3 region has the DNA TGTGCCTGGAGTGTACGGGGCAGGGGAATGAGACTGTTTTTT. The genes are TRBV30 and TRBJ1-4; the D gene is possibly TRBD1 (6 bases). There are 14 residues in the CDR3. CDR1 GTSNPN and CDR2 SVGIG come from the germline V gene (reference sequence). V was clipped by 0 bases and J by 13 bases, with 18 bases between them.